Listed below are T cell receptor beta chains from one sample, sequenced in a study of type 1 regulatory T cells. Using its own MiXCR run on the reads, TCRdb lists one record per CDR3 protein. This table holds about 67,000 distinct CDR3 sequences, around 49% found once. The antigens for these receptors are not known. Sequencing was done on a sample of cultured non-Tr1 T cells, either the whole culture or a sorted T cell fraction (not recorded which). Every receptor here comes from a human donor in good health. Each CDR3 is given with its conserved first and last residue. The order of the fields is CDR3 protein, CDR3 DNA, D gene, clone size, J gene, V gene. A D gene is named only where the DNA matches it firmly. A clone size is listed for some rows: how often the clone was seen (once, few, many), or a class if it is expanded.

CDR3aa: CSARPMMRLNTGELFF; CDR3nt: TGCAGTGCTAGGCCTATGATGCGCCTAAACACCGGGGAGCTGTTTTTT; d_gene: -; abundance: -; j_gene: TRBJ2-2; v_gene: TRBV20-1
CDR3aa: CASSPRDRVSGYTF; CDR3nt: TGTGCCAGCAGCCCCCGGGACAGGGTTTCTGGCTACACCTTC; d_gene: TRBD1; abundance: -; j_gene: TRBJ1-2; v_gene: TRBV7-2
CDR3aa: CSARGEGNSPLHF; CDR3nt: TGCAGTGCTAGAGGAGAGGGTAATTCACCCCTCCACTTT; d_gene: -; abundance: -; j_gene: TRBJ1-6; v_gene: TRBV20-1
CDR3aa: CASSQPSNVGTSGYTF; CDR3nt: TGCGCCAGCAGCCAGCCATCCAATGTCGGGACAAGTGGCTACACCTTC; d_gene: -; abundance: few; j_gene: TRBJ1-2; v_gene: TRBV4-1
CDR3aa: CASRSQENTEAFF; CDR3nt: TGTGCCAGCAGGTCACAGGAGAACACTGAAGCTTTCTTT; d_gene: -; abundance: -; j_gene: TRBJ1-1; v_gene: TRBV12-3/TRBV12-4
CDR3aa: CANTPLGLAGLGEQFF; CDR3nt: TGTGCCAACACCCCCCTAGGACTAGCGGGTTTGGGTGAGCAGTTCTTC; d_gene: TRBD2; abundance: -; j_gene: TRBJ2-1; v_gene: TRBV2
CDR3aa: CASSRRQRNTEAFF; CDR3nt: TGTGCCAGCAGCCGAAGACAGAGGAACACTGAAGCTTTCTTT; d_gene: -; abundance: -; j_gene: TRBJ1-1; v_gene: TRBV3-1
CDR3aa: CASSSDRKTQYF; CDR3nt: TGTGCCAGCAGCTCCGATCGTAAGACCCAGTACTTC; d_gene: -; abundance: -; j_gene: TRBJ2-5; v_gene: TRBV5-4
CDR3aa: CASSLEGKARQYF; CDR3nt: TGTGCCAGCAGTTTAGAGGGCAAGGCTCGGCAGTATTTT; d_gene: -; abundance: -; j_gene: TRBJ2-3; v_gene: TRBV12-3/TRBV12-4
CDR3aa: CSASSGVSQPQHF; CDR3nt: TGCAGTGCTAGTTCAGGGGTAAGTCAGCCCCAGCATTTT; d_gene: -; abundance: -; j_gene: TRBJ1-5; v_gene: TRBV20-1
CDR3aa: CSARDPWTANTEAFF; CDR3nt: TGCAGTGCTAGAGATCCCTGGACAGCGAACACTGAAGCTTTCTTT; d_gene: -; abundance: -; j_gene: TRBJ1-1; v_gene: TRBV20-1
CDR3aa: CASSSDRPTGELFF; CDR3nt: TGTGCCAGCAGTTCAGACAGGCCAACCGGGGAGCTGTTTTTT; d_gene: -; abundance: -; j_gene: TRBJ2-2; v_gene: TRBV6-5
CDR3aa: CATQQRGAVSNQPQHF; CDR3nt: TGTGCCACCCAACAGCGGGGGGCAGTTAGCAATCAGCCCCAGCATTTT; d_gene: -; abundance: -; j_gene: TRBJ1-5; v_gene: TRBV19
CDR3aa: CASSFRQGGLRTQYF; CDR3nt: TGTGCCAGCAGTTTCCGGCAGGGGGGCCTCCGGACGCAGTATTTT; d_gene: -; abundance: -; j_gene: TRBJ2-3; v_gene: TRBV28
CDR3aa: CSASGQGDTDTQYF; CDR3nt: TGCAGTGCTTCGGGACAGGGAGACACAGATACGCAGTATTTT; d_gene: TRBD1; abundance: few; j_gene: TRBJ2-3; v_gene: TRBV20-1
CDR3aa: CATSEGGSGGARETQYF; CDR3nt: TGTGCCACCAGCGAGGGGGGTAGCGGGGGGGCCCGGGAGACCCAGTACTTC; d_gene: TRBD2; abundance: -; j_gene: TRBJ2-5; v_gene: TRBV15
CDR3aa: CASTERRTGQETQYF; CDR3nt: TGTGCCAGCACTGAAAGAAGGACAGGTCAAGAGACCCAGTACTTC; d_gene: TRBD1; abundance: -; j_gene: TRBJ2-5; v_gene: TRBV2
CDR3aa: CASSFERWPMNTEAFF; CDR3nt: TGTGCCAGCAGCTTTGAGCGATGGCCGATGAACACTGAAGCTTTCTTT; d_gene: -; abundance: few; j_gene: TRBJ1-1; v_gene: TRBV5-4
CDR3aa: CASSSQGPTWGHKETQYF; CDR3nt: TGTGCCAGCAGTTCCCAGGGCCCAACATGGGGCCACAAAGAGACCCAGTACTTC; d_gene: -; abundance: -; j_gene: TRBJ2-5; v_gene: TRBV28
CDR3aa: CASLGGENSPLHF; CDR3nt: TGTGCCAGTTTGGGGGGGGAAAATTCACCCCTCCACTTT; d_gene: -; abundance: once; j_gene: TRBJ1-6; v_gene: TRBV18
CDR3aa: CASSFPEGDIQYF; CDR3nt: TGCGCCAGCAGCTTTCCGGAGGGGGACATTCAGTACTTC; d_gene: -; abundance: -; j_gene: TRBJ2-4; v_gene: TRBV5-1
CDR3aa: CASSYSDRDTIHYGYTF; CDR3nt: TGTGCCAGCAGTTACTCGGATAGGGACACGATCCACTATGGCTACACCTTC; d_gene: -; abundance: -; j_gene: TRBJ1-2; v_gene: TRBV6-6
CDR3aa: CSAGNREFQETQYF; CDR3nt: TGCAGTGCTGGCAACCGGGAATTCCAAGAGACCCAGTACTTC; d_gene: -; abundance: few; j_gene: TRBJ2-5; v_gene: TRBV20-1
CDR3aa: CASSLGPGQGSGYTF; CDR3nt: TGCGCCAGCAGCTTAGGTCCGGGACAGGGATCTGGCTACACCTTC; d_gene: TRBD1; abundance: few; j_gene: TRBJ1-2; v_gene: TRBV5-1
CDR3aa: CSAAVAQSLNEQYF; CDR3nt: TGCAGTGCTGCGGTCGCCCAGTCCCTAAACGAGCAGTACTTC; d_gene: -; abundance: once; j_gene: TRBJ2-7; v_gene: TRBV20-1
CDR3aa: CASSLGDRALETQYF; CDR3nt: TGTGCCAGCAGCTTGGGGGACAGGGCGTTGGAGACCCAGTACTTC; d_gene: TRBD1; abundance: -; j_gene: TRBJ2-5; v_gene: TRBV5-4
CDR3aa: CASSVSPF; CDR3nt: TGTGCCAGCAGCGTATCACCCTTC; d_gene: -; abundance: few; j_gene: TRBJ2-1; v_gene: TRBV9
CDR3aa: CASSLGTGWDEQYF; CDR3nt: TGCGCCAGCAGCTTGGGGACAGGGTGGGACGAGCAGTACTTC; d_gene: TRBD1; abundance: few; j_gene: TRBJ2-7; v_gene: TRBV5-1
CDR3aa: CASSSGFNQPQHF; CDR3nt: TGTGCCAGTAGTAGTGGATTCAATCAGCCCCAGCATTTT; d_gene: -; abundance: few; j_gene: TRBJ1-5; v_gene: TRBV19
CDR3aa: CASSLGGIRTQYF; CDR3nt: TGTGCTAGCAGCTTAGGAGGAATAAGGACCCAGTACTTC; d_gene: -; abundance: few; j_gene: TRBJ2-5; v_gene: TRBV7-7
CDR3aa: CSARDPQKGPYEQYF; CDR3nt: TGCAGTGCTAGAGATCCCCAAAAGGGCCCATACGAGCAGTACTTC; d_gene: -; abundance: few; j_gene: TRBJ2-7; v_gene: TRBV20-1
CDR3aa: CASSPHRPGQYEQYF; CDR3nt: TGTGCCAGCAGTCCACATCGTCCCGGACAGTACGAGCAGTACTTC; d_gene: -; abundance: -; j_gene: TRBJ2-7; v_gene: TRBV7-2
CDR3aa: CAGQSAGGIYEQYF; CDR3nt: TGTGCCGGTCAGTCAGCAGGGGGCATTTACGAGCAGTACTTC; d_gene: TRBD1; abundance: -; j_gene: TRBJ2-7; v_gene: TRBV28
CDR3aa: CASSFLGDEQFF; CDR3nt: TGCGCCAGCAGCTTCCTAGGTGATGAGCAGTTCTTC; d_gene: -; abundance: once; j_gene: TRBJ2-1; v_gene: TRBV5-1
CDR3aa: CASSQVGSSGNTIYF; CDR3nt: TGCGCCAGCAGCCAAGTTGGGAGCTCTGGAAACACCATATATTTT; d_gene: -; abundance: -; j_gene: TRBJ1-3; v_gene: TRBV4-3
CDR3aa: CASSNPLRLAGGEQYF; CDR3nt: TGTGCCAGCAGCAACCCTCTAAGACTAGCGGGGGGCGAGCAGTACTTC; d_gene: TRBD2; abundance: -; j_gene: TRBJ2-7; v_gene: TRBV7-8
CDR3aa: CASSWVGGWGAISGNTIYF; CDR3nt: TGTGCCAGCAGCTGGGTCGGTGGGTGGGGGGCCATCTCTGGAAACACCATATATTTT; d_gene: -; abundance: -; j_gene: TRBJ1-3; v_gene: TRBV6-6
CDR3aa: CASSLYRGTEAFF; CDR3nt: TGTGCCAGCAGCTTGTACAGGGGCACTGAAGCTTTCTTT; d_gene: TRBD1; abundance: -; j_gene: TRBJ1-1; v_gene: TRBV5-5
CDR3aa: CASSPWTSGGPNEQFF; CDR3nt: TGCGCCAGCAGCCCTTGGACTAGCGGGGGACCCAATGAGCAGTTCTTC; d_gene: TRBD2; abundance: -; j_gene: TRBJ2-1; v_gene: TRBV5-1
CDR3aa: CATSRDPRAEGYTF; CDR3nt: TGTGCCACCAGCAGAGATCCCCGGGCCGAGGGCTACACCTTC; d_gene: -; abundance: -; j_gene: TRBJ1-2; v_gene: TRBV15
CDR3aa: CATSQPGLATDTQYF; CDR3nt: TGTGCCACCAGTCAACCGGGACTAGCAACAGATACGCAGTATTTT; d_gene: TRBD2; abundance: -; j_gene: TRBJ2-3; v_gene: TRBV24-1
CDR3aa: CASSLVFTGPQGYTF; CDR3nt: TGTGCCAGCAGTTTAGTTTTTACAGGCCCCCAAGGCTACACCTTC; d_gene: -; abundance: -; j_gene: TRBJ1-2; v_gene: TRBV28
CDR3aa: CASSQDRQGSYGYTF; CDR3nt: TGTGCCAGCAGCCAAGACCGGCAGGGTTCCTATGGCTACACCTTC; d_gene: -; abundance: -; j_gene: TRBJ1-2; v_gene: TRBV3-1
CDR3aa: CASSLDGTGANVLTF; CDR3nt: TGCGCCAGCAGCTTGGACGGGACCGGGGCCAACGTCCTGACTTTC; d_gene: -; abundance: -; j_gene: TRBJ2-6; v_gene: TRBV5-1
CDR3aa: CASSTGQMSYGYTF; CDR3nt: TGCGCCAGCAGTACGGGACAGATGTCCTATGGCTACACCTTC; d_gene: TRBD1; abundance: -; j_gene: TRBJ1-2; v_gene: TRBV4-1
CDR3aa: CSARDRAPGQETQYF; CDR3nt: TGCAGTGCTAGAGACCGGGCCCCGGGCCAAGAGACCCAGTACTTC; d_gene: -; abundance: few; j_gene: TRBJ2-5; v_gene: TRBV20-1
CDR3aa: CASSTGTVKEKLFF; CDR3nt: TGTGCCAGCAGCACAGGGACAGTGAAGGAAAAACTGTTTTTT; d_gene: TRBD1; abundance: -; j_gene: TRBJ1-4; v_gene: TRBV27
CDR3aa: CSASRGHAFF; CDR3nt: TGCAGTGCTAGTCGGGGACACGCTTTCTTT; d_gene: -; abundance: -; j_gene: TRBJ1-1; v_gene: TRBV20-1
CDR3aa: CAISDWGGTGRSYEQYF; CDR3nt: TGTGCCATCAGTGATTGGGGAGGGACAGGGCGCTCCTACGAGCAGTACTTC; d_gene: TRBD1; abundance: few; j_gene: TRBJ2-7; v_gene: TRBV10-3
CDR3aa: CASSLRTSYIHEQFF; CDR3nt: TGTGCCAGCAGCCTCCGGACTAGCTATATCCATGAGCAGTTCTTC; d_gene: TRBD2; abundance: many; j_gene: TRBJ2-1; v_gene: TRBV7-8
CDR3aa: CASSPDRAFYGYTF; CDR3nt: TGTGCCAGCAGCCCGGACAGGGCTTTCTATGGCTACACCTTC; d_gene: TRBD1; abundance: -; j_gene: TRBJ1-2; v_gene: TRBV7-2